The subject of this entry is one TCR beta chain. Antigen specificity is unknown. Researchers grouped second doses given at about 4 or about 12 weeks into one pool. Clones were sequenced by immunoSEQ multiplex PCR, and TCRdb holds only the in-frame ones, with some missing. The sample yields approximately 150,000 clones, roughly 87% seen once. This sample stems from a study of T cell responses to AZD1222 COVID-19 vaccine. Findings and limits, study-wide: The CD4 TCRs associated with vaccination extended across spike and predominated at 160-218 and 743-854. Repertoire sampling was restricted to post-peak T cell response timepoints.

Trimming pared 1 base from V and 2 bases from J, leaving 6 bases between. Germline loops: CDR1 SNHLY, CDR2 FYNNEI. CDR3 length equals 13 residues. Sequenced material: peripheral blood, taken 28 days after the second AZD1222 dose. This chain connects TRBV2 to TRBJ2-7; D is possibly TRBD2 (6 bases). This clonotype originated in an adult who received the AZD1222 COVID-19 vaccine. The CDR3 sequence is CASSEGGAYEQYF. As DNA, the CDR3 is TGTGCCAGCAGTGAAGGGGGGGCCTACGAGCAGTACTTC.